A selection of T cell receptor beta chains follows, all from one sample in a study of naive and memory T cell subsets. TCRdb itself ran the 5' RACE reads through MiXCR, one entry per CDR3 protein. The profile shows more than 60,000 distinct CDR3 sequences, around 8% of them singletons. Source of these receptors: a female donor in good health. Both conserved end residues are part of each CDR3. Fields, in order: clone size, V gene, D gene, J gene, CDR3 DNA, CDR3 protein. D genes are given only for firm matches. Clone size appears in some rows only: once, few, many, or a class for an expanded clone.

clone size: -
V gene: TRBV30
D gene: TRBD1
J gene: TRBJ2-7
CDR3 DNA: TGTGCCTGGGGGACTACCGGGACAGGGTTGGACGAGCAGTACTTC
CDR3 protein: CAWGTTGTGLDEQYF

clone size: -
V gene: TRBV6-5
D gene: TRBD1
J gene: TRBJ2-7
CDR3 DNA: TGTGCCAGCAGTTACTCGTCTTTGGGGACAGGGGCCTACGAGCAGTACTTC
CDR3 protein: CASSYSSLGTGAYEQYF

clone size: few
V gene: TRBV12-3/TRBV12-4
D gene: TRBD2
J gene: TRBJ2-1
CDR3 DNA: TGTGCCAGCAGTTCCACTAGCGGGGGGGGGTACAATGAGCAGTTCTTC
CDR3 protein: CASSSTSGGGYNEQFF

clone size: many
V gene: TRBV6-5
D gene: TRBD1
J gene: TRBJ1-1
CDR3 DNA: TGTGCCAGCAGTTACTCAAGACAGGGGGATACTGAAGCTTTCTTT
CDR3 protein: CASSYSRQGDTEAFF

clone size: -
V gene: TRBV19
D gene: TRBD2
J gene: TRBJ2-1
CDR3 DNA: TGTGCCAGTAGTATAGACGAGGCTAGCGGATACAATGAGCAGCTCTTC
CDR3 protein: CASSIDEASGYNEQLF

clone size: few
V gene: TRBV28
D gene: TRBD2
J gene: TRBJ2-1
CDR3 DNA: TGTGCCAGCAGTTTCGGTAGCGGGGGGATAAGTTACAATGAGCAGTTCTTC
CDR3 protein: CASSFGSGGISYNEQFF

clone size: few
V gene: TRBV4-1
D gene: TRBD2
J gene: TRBJ2-2
CDR3 DNA: TGCGCCAGCAGCCCGCGGGGGGGGAACACCGGGGAGCTGTTTTTT
CDR3 protein: CASSPRGGNTGELFF

clone size: few
V gene: TRBV19
D gene: TRBD1
J gene: TRBJ1-2
CDR3 DNA: TGTGCCAGTAGTATAACAGGACAGGAGGGCTACACCTTC
CDR3 protein: CASSITGQEGYTF

clone size: many
V gene: TRBV7-2
D gene: -
J gene: TRBJ1-5
CDR3 DNA: TGTGCCAGCAGCTTAGGGGGGGCAAGCAATCAGCCCCAGCATTTT
CDR3 protein: CASSLGGASNQPQHF

clone size: few
V gene: TRBV12-3/TRBV12-4
D gene: -
J gene: TRBJ2-7
CDR3 DNA: TGTGCCAGCAGTTTCTACTACGAGCAGTACTTC
CDR3 protein: CASSFYYEQYF

clone size: few
V gene: TRBV3-1
D gene: -
J gene: TRBJ2-2
CDR3 DNA: TGTGCCAGCAGCGGAGGCCTGACAGATACCGGGGAGCTGTTTTTT
CDR3 protein: CASSGGLTDTGELFF

clone size: many
V gene: TRBV9
D gene: TRBD1
J gene: TRBJ1-2
CDR3 DNA: TGTGCCAGCACCCCGACAGGGGCGCCCTACTATGGCTACACCTTC
CDR3 protein: CASTPTGAPYYGYTF

clone size: few
V gene: TRBV29-1
D gene: -
J gene: TRBJ2-1
CDR3 DNA: TGCAGCCCCGGGGGCCCCTACAATGAGCAGTTCTTC
CDR3 protein: CSPGGPYNEQFF

clone size: many
V gene: TRBV5-1
D gene: -
J gene: TRBJ2-1
CDR3 DNA: TGCGCCAGCAGCTTGAATTCTTACAATGAGCAGTTCTTC
CDR3 protein: CASSLNSYNEQFF

clone size: few
V gene: TRBV6-6
D gene: TRBD1
J gene: TRBJ2-4
CDR3 DNA: TGTGCCAGCAGTCCCGGGACAGGCCTAGCCAAAAACATTCAGTACTTC
CDR3 protein: CASSPGTGLAKNIQYF

clone size: -
V gene: TRBV20-1
D gene: TRBD2
J gene: TRBJ2-7
CDR3 DNA: TGCAGTGCTAGGCTACTAGCGGGAGTGGTCTACGAGCAGTACTTC
CDR3 protein: CSARLLAGVVYEQYF

clone size: many
V gene: TRBV30
D gene: -
J gene: TRBJ1-1
CDR3 DNA: TGTGCCTGGAGTGTAGGCCGGTGGGACACTGAAGCTTTCTTT
CDR3 protein: CAWSVGRWDTEAFF

clone size: -
V gene: TRBV12-3/TRBV12-4
D gene: -
J gene: TRBJ2-7
CDR3 DNA: TGTGCCAGCAGGGGGACGGGATCCTACGAGCAGTACTTC
CDR3 protein: CASRGTGSYEQYF

clone size: -
V gene: TRBV7-2
D gene: -
J gene: TRBJ1-5
CDR3 DNA: TGTGCCAGCAGCTCGGACGGCCAGTATAATCAGCCCCAGCATTTT
CDR3 protein: CASSSDGQYNQPQHF

clone size: -
V gene: TRBV5-1
D gene: TRBD2
J gene: TRBJ2-7
CDR3 DNA: TGCGCCAGCAGCTTGGAGCTAGCGGGAGCCTACGAGCAGTACTTC
CDR3 protein: CASSLELAGAYEQYF

clone size: -
V gene: TRBV29-1
D gene: -
J gene: TRBJ2-3
CDR3 DNA: TGCAGCGCTAACAGGGAAGATACGCAGTATTTT
CDR3 protein: CSANREDTQYF

clone size: -
V gene: TRBV5-1
D gene: -
J gene: TRBJ2-5
CDR3 DNA: TGCGCCAGCAGCTTGTCGGGACACTATCAAGAGACCCAGTACTTC
CDR3 protein: CASSLSGHYQETQYF

clone size: -
V gene: TRBV7-9
D gene: TRBD1
J gene: TRBJ2-7
CDR3 DNA: TGTGCCAGCAGAACGGGACAGGGTCCCAACGAGCAGTACTTC
CDR3 protein: CASRTGQGPNEQYF

clone size: many
V gene: TRBV12-3/TRBV12-4
D gene: -
J gene: TRBJ1-3
CDR3 DNA: TGTGCCAGCAGAGGGTCTTCCTCTGGAAACACCATATATTTT
CDR3 protein: CASRGSSSGNTIYF

clone size: many
V gene: TRBV6-2/TRBV6-3
D gene: -
J gene: TRBJ2-7
CDR3 DNA: TGTGCCAGCAGGGTCTCCTACGAGCAGTACTTC
CDR3 protein: CASRVSYEQYF

clone size: few
V gene: TRBV7-7
D gene: TRBD2
J gene: TRBJ2-5
CDR3 DNA: TGTGCTAGCAGCTTAGCGGGGGACCAAGAGACCCAGTACTTC
CDR3 protein: CASSLAGDQETQYF

clone size: few
V gene: TRBV12-3/TRBV12-4
D gene: -
J gene: TRBJ2-7
CDR3 DNA: TGTGCCAGCAGTTTAATGCAGTCAGGGGCCGAGCAGTACTTC
CDR3 protein: CASSLMQSGAEQYF

clone size: many
V gene: TRBV19
D gene: -
J gene: TRBJ1-4
CDR3 DNA: TGTGCCAGTAACGCCCTTTGGGGAGAAAAACTGTTTTTT
CDR3 protein: CASNALWGEKLFF

clone size: -
V gene: TRBV7-8
D gene: TRBD2
J gene: TRBJ2-7
CDR3 DNA: TGTGCCAGCAGCTCCCGGGAGGGTGAAAACGAGCAGTACTTC
CDR3 protein: CASSSREGENEQYF

clone size: few
V gene: TRBV7-8
D gene: TRBD2
J gene: TRBJ2-7
CDR3 DNA: TGTGCCAGCAGCACCGCTAGCGGGGGAGACTACGAGCAGTACTTC
CDR3 protein: CASSTASGGDYEQYF

clone size: few
V gene: TRBV5-1
D gene: -
J gene: TRBJ2-7
CDR3 DNA: TGCGCCAGCAGCTTGGCCCCAGGAAAAGCTAAGGACGAGCAGTACTTC
CDR3 protein: CASSLAPGKAKDEQYF

clone size: many
V gene: TRBV10-2
D gene: -
J gene: TRBJ1-6
CDR3 DNA: TGCGCCAGCGCAAGTGTCGGGGGCGGCAATTCACCCCTCCACTTT
CDR3 protein: CASASVGGGNSPLHF

clone size: many
V gene: TRBV29-1
D gene: TRBD1
J gene: TRBJ1-1
CDR3 DNA: TGCAGCGTTGTTAAGCGGGACAGGTCCGGGAACACTGAAGCTTTCTTT
CDR3 protein: CSVVKRDRSGNTEAFF

clone size: -
V gene: TRBV28
D gene: -
J gene: TRBJ2-7
CDR3 DNA: TGTGCCAGCAGCCACTACGAGCAGTACTTC
CDR3 protein: CASSHYEQYF

clone size: -
V gene: TRBV7-2
D gene: -
J gene: TRBJ2-1
CDR3 DNA: TGTGCCAGCAGCCCCTACCGGGACACCGACAATGAGCAGTTCTTC
CDR3 protein: CASSPYRDTDNEQFF

clone size: few
V gene: TRBV13
D gene: -
J gene: TRBJ2-2
CDR3 DNA: TGTGCCAGCAGCTTGGGGTCCGGGGAGCTGTTTTTT
CDR3 protein: CASSLGSGELFF

clone size: -
V gene: TRBV5-1
D gene: -
J gene: TRBJ1-2
CDR3 DNA: TGCGCCAGCAGCTTGGGGCCGGGACCCTCGGGCGGTGGGAGAGACTATGGCTACACCTTC
CDR3 protein: CASSLGPGPSGGGRDYGYTF

clone size: few
V gene: TRBV9
D gene: -
J gene: TRBJ1-1
CDR3 DNA: TGTGCCAGCAGCGTTTCAGCGGCCACTGAAGCTTTCTTT
CDR3 protein: CASSVSAATEAFF

clone size: many
V gene: TRBV20-1
D gene: TRBD2
J gene: TRBJ2-5
CDR3 DNA: TGCAGTGCCCCTTCCTCTGCGGGAGTAGAGACCCAGTACTTC
CDR3 protein: CSAPSSAGVETQYF

clone size: few
V gene: TRBV19
D gene: -
J gene: TRBJ1-1
CDR3 DNA: TGTGCCAGTAGTATACAGGGCGACACTGAAGCTTTCTTT
CDR3 protein: CASSIQGDTEAFF

clone size: -
V gene: TRBV27
D gene: -
J gene: TRBJ2-3
CDR3 DNA: TGTGCCAGCAGTTTTAGGGGTTACACAGATACGCAGTATTTT
CDR3 protein: CASSFRGYTDTQYF

clone size: -
V gene: TRBV29-1
D gene: -
J gene: TRBJ2-1
CDR3 DNA: TGCAGCGGACAAGGAGGTGCGTGGGGCAATGAGCAGTTCTTC
CDR3 protein: CSGQGGAWGNEQFF

clone size: many
V gene: TRBV29-1
D gene: -
J gene: TRBJ1-1
CDR3 DNA: TGCAGCGTTGATCAGCATCCTGAAGCTTTCTTT
CDR3 protein: CSVDQHPEAFF

clone size: -
V gene: TRBV30
D gene: -
J gene: TRBJ2-1
CDR3 DNA: TGTGCCTGGAGTGGGCTAGCGGAGCAGTTCTTC
CDR3 protein: CAWSGLAEQFF

clone size: many
V gene: TRBV5-1
D gene: TRBD1
J gene: TRBJ2-5
CDR3 DNA: TGCGCCAGCAGCGTGGGGGACAGCCAAGAGACCCAGTACTTC
CDR3 protein: CASSVGDSQETQYF

clone size: -
V gene: TRBV4-2
D gene: -
J gene: TRBJ2-1
CDR3 DNA: TGTGCCAGCAGCCGACTCCTGGGGACGGCCAACAATGAGCAGTTCTTC
CDR3 protein: CASSRLLGTANNEQFF